Presented here are 25 T cell receptor beta chains from one specimen sequenced in a study of blood T cell repertoires in COVID-19. The data were produced by immunoSEQ multiplex PCR, yet TCRdb's version contains in-frame clones alone and is incomplete. Here the sample spans approximately 330,000 clones, around 90% being singletons. Specimen: peripheral blood. The receptors derive from a woman aged 40 to 50 with COVID-19, enrolled during active disease.

The chain recombines TRBV6-2 or TRBV6-3 with TRBJ1-4; D remains ambiguous. CDR1 and CDR2 from the germline V gene are MNHEY and SVGEGT. The CDR3 extends over 14 amino acids. Trimming pared 2 bases from V and 5 bases from J, leaving 9 bases between. The DNA of the CDR3 is TGTGCCAGCAGTTACCTTGGCAGAAATGAAAAACTGTTTTTT. Translated, it gives CASSYLGRNEKLFF.

With regard to this clone: At one of its ends the junction is not consistent with the germline gene, which may arise from a read error. The J gene is TRBJ2-7, the V gene TRBV7-9, with TRBD1 matching 7 bases. The CDR3 extends over 15 amino acids. Germline CDR1 SEHNR, CDR2 FQNEAQ (reference sequence). The CDR3 bases are TGTGCCAGCAGTTTAGGACAGGTCCTTCCCTACGAGCAGTACTTC. Protein product: CASSLGQVLPYEQYF. The full variable domain, rest sourced from reference TRBV7-9 and TRBJ2-7, is DTGVSQNPRHKITKRGQNVTFRCDPISEHNRLYWYRQTLGQGPEFLTYFQNEAQLEKSRLLSDRFSAERPKGSFSTLEIQRTEQGDSAMYLCASSLGQVLPYEQYFGPGTRLTVT.

This chain links TRBV7-3 with TRBJ2-1, with 10 bases fitting TRBD2. CDR3 length: 18 residues. The ends lost 0 bases at V and 0 bases at J; junction bases unmatched: 5. The V gene's germline CDR1 is SGHTA and CDR2 FQGTGA. The DNA of the CDR3 is TGTGCCAGCAGCTTAACTTCGGGACTAGCGACCTCCTACAATGAGCAGTTCTTC. It encodes CASSLTSGLATSYNEQFF.

The chain is built from TRBV4-2 and TRBJ2-7; 7 nucleotides line up with TRBD2. Unmatched junction bases numbered 12, after V lost 1 base and J lost 3 bases. Per germline, CDR1 LGHNA and CDR2 YNFKEQ. This CDR3 spans 17 amino acids. For the CDR3, the DNA is TGTGCCAGCAGCCAAGTCGCCGCTAGCGGACCCTACTACGAGCAGTACTTC. Amino acid sequence: CASSQVAASGPYYEQYF.

The chain combines TRBV5-1 with TRBJ1-1, with TRBD1 matching over 9 bases. The CDR3 is 15 amino acids. Losses at the gene ends were 0 bases for V and 3 bases for J; bases not matched to a gene: 3. Germline CDR1 SGHRS, CDR2 YFSETQ. The DNA for the CDR3 is TGCGCCAGCAGCTTGGACAGGGGGCTGGACACTGAAGCTTTCTTT. Translation gives CASSLDRGLDTEAFF.

This clone has a single count. This rearrangement joins TRBV28 to TRBJ2-4; 8 nucleotides match TRBD1. Germline V gene data show CDR1 as MDHEN and CDR2 as SYDVKM. Germline trimming cut 2 bases from V and 7 bases from J; bases unmatched to any gene: 4. This CDR3 is built from 14 residues. CDR3 nucleotide sequence: TGTGCCAGCAGTTTACAGGGGGCATTGAACATTCAGTACTTC. Translation: CASSLQGALNIQYF.

The gene calls are TRBV6-1 and TRBJ1-4; D is perhaps TRBD1 (5 bases). V gave up 2 bases and J gave up 0 bases, with 16 bases separating them. The CDR3 length is 18 residues. CDR1 and CDR2 from the germline V gene are MNHNS and SASEGT. The CDR3 sequence is CASSEWWGRTSTNEKLFF. The CDR3 coding sequence is TGTGCCAGCAGTGAATGGTGGGGCAGAACATCAACTAATGAAAAACTGTTTTTT.

This clone has a handful of counts. This rearrangement joins TRBV7-3 to TRBJ1-1; 7 bases fit TRBD1. V lost 5 bases and J lost 6; bases outside the gene matches: 6. The V gene's germline CDR1 is SGHTA and CDR2 FQGTGA. This CDR3 region has 13 residues. The CDR3 protein is CASSPLTGAEAFF. CDR3 nucleotides: TGTGCCAGCAGCCCCCTAACAGGGGCTGAAGCTTTCTTT.

This rearrangement joins TRBV7-9 to TRBJ2-1; TRBD2 matches at 10 bases. V dropped 1 base and J dropped 6; count of bases not matched to a gene: 9. The CDR3 loop spans 17 amino acids. CDR1 and CDR2 (germline): SEHNR, FQNEAQ (reference sequence). The CDR3 is CASSLGLAGALVNEQFF. The CDR3 DNA is TGTGCCAGCAGCTTAGGCCTAGCGGGGGCCTTGGTCAATGAGCAGTTCTTC.

V usage is TRBV6-6 and J usage is TRBJ1-1, with TRBD1 matching over 8 bases. V lost 5 bases to trimming and J lost 8 bases; unmatched junction nucleotides: 4. Germline V gives CDR1 MNHNY, CDR2 SVGAGI (reference sequence). CDR3 length: 12 residues. CDR3 protein: CASSPTGEEAFF. CDR3 sequence (DNA): TGTGCCAGCAGTCCGACAGGGGAGGAAGCTTTCTTT.

The gene calls are TRBV20-1 and TRBJ2-1; D not certain. The germline gives CDR1 DFQATT, CDR2 SNEGSKA (reference sequence). The CDR3 loop spans 13 amino acids. V lost 3 bases and J lost 8, with 14 bases in between. This CDR3 reads CSASGLGAHEQFF. Here the CDR3 DNA reads TGCAGTGCTAGTGGGCTAGGAGCACATGAGCAGTTCTTC.

The J gene is TRBJ1-1, the V gene TRBV2; no clear D gene. The CDR3 contains 13 residues. V was trimmed by 3 bases and J by 8 bases, leaving 13 bases between them. Germline V gives CDR1 SNHLY, CDR2 FYNNEI. This CDR3 is CASSEGRPPEAFF. The CDR3 DNA reads as TGTGCCAGCAGTGAGGGCAGACCGCCCGAAGCTTTCTTT.

V gene TRBV7-2 combines with J gene TRBJ2-3; TRBD2 matches 8 bases. Trimming took 5 bases from V and 7 from J; bases not matched to a gene: 8. This CDR3 contains 14 residues. Germline V gene lookup returns CDR1 SGHTA and CDR2 FQGNSA. As DNA, the CDR3 is TGTGCCAGCAGCGTCGGGACTAGGGGATATACGCAGTATTTT. Its protein product is CASSVGTRGYTQYF. Full variable domain (outside the CDR3, taken from reference TRBV7-2 and TRBJ2-3): GAGVSQSPSNKVTEKGKDVELRCDPISGHTALYWYRQSLGQGLEFLIYFQGNSAPDKSGLPSDRFSAERTGGSVSTLTIQRTQQEDSAVYLCASSVGTRGYTQYFGPGTRLTVL.

V is TRBV30 and J is TRBJ1-1; a possible D gene is TRBD1 (5 bases). V lost 3 bases and J 1 base, leaving 12 bases between the germline ends. From germline, CDR1 is GTSNPN and CDR2 SVGIG (reference sequence). This CDR3 region has 14 residues. CDR3 DNA: TGTGCCTGGAGCGGCAGCGGGGCGAACACTGAAGCTTTCTTT. Protein sequence: CAWSGSGANTEAFF. The full variable domain, rest sourced from reference TRBV30 and TRBJ1-1, is SQTIHQWPATLVQPVGSPLSLECTVEGTSNPNLYWYRQAAGRGLQLLFYSVGIGQISSEVPQNLSASRPQDRQFILSSKKLLLSDSGFYLCAWSGSGANTEAFFGQGTRLTVV.

In this sample, this clone turned up a few times. The chain links TRBV19 to TRBJ1-1, with D unclear. The CDR3 is 15 residues long. Between the trimmed V and J ends, which lost 4 bases and 7 bases, there was a span of 19 bases. The germline V gene encodes CDR1 LNHDA and CDR2 SQIVND (reference sequence). Here the CDR3 DNA reads TGTGCCAGTAGTACGTCACAGAGAACTAGCCATGAAGCTTTCTTT. This sequence encodes CASSTSQRTSHEAFF. Full variable domain (missing parts from reference TRBV19 and TRBJ1-1): DGGITQSPKYLFRKEGQNVTLSCEQNLNHDAMYWYRQDPGQGLRLIYYSQIVNDFQKGDIAEGYSVSREKKESFPLTVTSAQKNPTAFYLCASSTSQRTSHEAFFGQGTRLTVV.

This sequence joins TRBV6-4 and TRBJ1-4; TRBD1 is a possible D gene (5 bases). CDR1 is MRHNA, CDR2 SNTAGT, per germline. Trimming removed 6 bases at V and 8 bases at J, with 22 bases between. The CDR3 consists of 16 residues. The CDR3 coding sequence is TGTGCCAGCAGCGCCCAACCCACGGGGGGTAGCGAAAAACTGTTTTTT. Its translation is CASSAQPTGGSEKLFF.

The rearrangement links TRBV24-1 to TRBJ2-7, with 10 bases matching TRBD1. Germline CDR1 KGHDR, CDR2 SFDVKD. This CDR3 has 15 residues. Germline trimming cut 4 bases from V and 3 bases from J; bases unmatched to any gene: 5. The CDR3 protein is CATSETGTGVYEQYF. The CDR3 DNA reads as TGTGCCACCAGTGAGACCGGGACAGGGGTCTACGAGCAGTACTTC.

The chain carries TRBV2 and TRBJ2-3, with 8 bases that match TRBD2. V was clipped by 7 bases and J by 2 bases; unmatched bases: 5. Germline loops: CDR1 SNHLY, CDR2 FYNNEI. The CDR3 runs 14 residues. The CDR3 bases are TGTGCCAGCACCTTAGCGGGGTCCACAGATACGCAGTATTTT. It translates to CASTLAGSTDTQYF.

The J gene is TRBJ1-5, the V gene TRBV30; TRBD1 agrees at 8 bases. V lost 7 bases, J lost 7 bases, and 9 bases stayed unmatched. Germline lookup yields CDR1 GTSNPN and CDR2 SVGIG (reference sequence). The CDR3 is made up of 13 amino acids. DNA for the CDR3: TGTGCCTTCAACCTTGACAGGGGACAGCCCCAGCATTTT. Its protein product is CAFNLDRGQPQHF.

J is TRBJ2-7 and V is TRBV5-4; TRBD1 matches 7 bases. The CDR3 is 15 residues long. V lost 4 bases and J lost 1; bases outside the gene matches: 8. Germline CDR1 SGHNT, CDR2 YYREEE (reference sequence). CDR3 amino acids: CASSLRDRSSYEQYF. The CDR3 DNA reads as TGTGCCAGCAGCCTTCGGGACAGATCATCCTACGAGCAGTACTTC.

V and J are TRBV5-1 and TRBJ2-1; TRBD2 matches at 9 bases. The CDR3 length is 15 residues. The germline V gene has CDR1 SGHRS and CDR2 YFSETQ. With V trimmed by 0 bases and J by 4 bases, 2 bases remained unmatched. The CDR3 protein is CASSLASGGYNEQFF. In nucleotides, the CDR3 is TGCGCCAGCAGCTTGGCGAGCGGGGGGTACAATGAGCAGTTCTTC. The variable domain in full, completed from reference TRBV5-1 and TRBJ2-1, reads KAGVTQTPRYLIKTRGQQVTLSCSPISGHRSVSWYQQTPGQGLQFLFEYFSETQRNKGNFPGRFSGRQFSNSRSEMNVSTLELGDSALYLCASSLASGGYNEQFFGPGTRLTVL.

The chain joins TRBV25-1 to TRBJ2-5; 8 bases line up with TRBD1. Germline V CDR1 and CDR2: MGHDK, SYGVNS. This CDR3 has 16 residues. Trimming at V came to 3 bases and at J to 4 bases, leaving 10 bases not matched to a gene. As DNA, the CDR3 is TGTGCCAGCAGTGACGCCGGGACAGGACAAGGAGAGACCCAGTACTTC. This translates into CASSDAGTGQGETQYF.

The genes are TRBV11-2 and TRBJ2-1; 9 nucleotides align to TRBD2. Losses at the gene ends were 2 bases for V and 5 bases for J; bases not matched to a gene: 4. The length of the CDR3 is 15 residues. CDR1 is SGHAT, CDR2 FQNNGV, per germline. The CDR3 sequence is CASSLWAGGHNEQFF. CDR3 sequence (DNA): TGTGCCAGCAGCTTATGGGCGGGGGGGCACAATGAGCAGTTCTTC. The full variable domain, in which reference TRBV11-2 and TRBJ2-1 provide the parts outside the CDR3, is EAGVAQSPRYKIIEKRQSVAFWCNPISGHATLYWYQQILGQGPKLLIQFQNNGVVDDSQLPKDRFSAERLKGVDSTLKIQPAKLEDSAVYLCASSLWAGGHNEQFFGPGTRLTVL.

The V and J genes are TRBV9 and TRBJ2-1; D gene unclear. Germline V gene sequence: CDR1 SGDLS, CDR2 YYNGEE. V lost 0 bases to trimming and J lost 10 bases, with 8 bases between them. This CDR3 region has 12 residues. CDR3 in amino acids: CASSVAVGEQFF. CDR3 DNA: TGTGCCAGCAGCGTAGCGGTGGGCGAGCAGTTCTTC.

The J gene is TRBJ1-4, the V gene TRBV24-1, with D perhaps matching TRBD1 (6 bases). This CDR3 is 16 amino acids long. Germline CDR1 KGHDR, CDR2 SFDVKD. Deletions cut 9 bases from V and 0 bases from J, with 16 bases between. The CDR3 nucleotides are TGTGCCACCGAGGGGGGGCAGGGAGCAACTAATGAAAAACTGTTTTTT. This encodes CATEGGQGATNEKLFF.